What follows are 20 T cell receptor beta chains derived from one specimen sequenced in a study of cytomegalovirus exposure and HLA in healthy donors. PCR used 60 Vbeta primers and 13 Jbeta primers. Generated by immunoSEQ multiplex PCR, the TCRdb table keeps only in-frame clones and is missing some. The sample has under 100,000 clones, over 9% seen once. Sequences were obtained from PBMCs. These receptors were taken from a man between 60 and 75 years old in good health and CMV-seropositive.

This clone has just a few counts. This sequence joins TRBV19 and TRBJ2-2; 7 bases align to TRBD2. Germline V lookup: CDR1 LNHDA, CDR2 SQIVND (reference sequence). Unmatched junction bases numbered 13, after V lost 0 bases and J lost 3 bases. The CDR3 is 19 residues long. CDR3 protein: CASSIEGLAALGDTGELFF. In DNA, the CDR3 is TGTGCCAGTAGTATAGAAGGGCTAGCGGCCCTAGGGGACACCGGGGAGCTGTTTTTT.

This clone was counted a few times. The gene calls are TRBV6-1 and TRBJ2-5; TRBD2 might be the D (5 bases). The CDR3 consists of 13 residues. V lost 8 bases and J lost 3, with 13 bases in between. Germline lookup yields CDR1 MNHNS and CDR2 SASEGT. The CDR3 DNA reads TGTGCCAGCCGCTGGGCGGGCGAAGAGACCCAGTACTTC. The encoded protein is CASRWAGEETQYF.

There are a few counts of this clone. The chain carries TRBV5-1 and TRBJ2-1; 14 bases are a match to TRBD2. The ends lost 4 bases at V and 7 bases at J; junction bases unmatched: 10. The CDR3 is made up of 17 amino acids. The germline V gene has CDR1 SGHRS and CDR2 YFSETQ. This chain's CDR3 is CASSPDPGLAGGNEQFF. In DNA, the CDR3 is TGCGCCAGCAGCCCGGACCCAGGACTAGCGGGAGGTAATGAGCAGTTCTTC.

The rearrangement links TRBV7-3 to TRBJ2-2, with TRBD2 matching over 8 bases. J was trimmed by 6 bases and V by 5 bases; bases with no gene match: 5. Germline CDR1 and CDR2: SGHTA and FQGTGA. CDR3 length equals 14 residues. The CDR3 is CASSPGGAAGELFF. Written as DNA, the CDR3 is TGTGCCAGCAGCCCCGGGGGGGCTGCCGGGGAGCTGTTTTTT.

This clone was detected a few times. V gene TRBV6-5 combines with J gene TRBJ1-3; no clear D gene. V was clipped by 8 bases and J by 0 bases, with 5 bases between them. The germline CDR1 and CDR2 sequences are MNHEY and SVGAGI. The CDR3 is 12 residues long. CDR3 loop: CASHSSGNTIYF. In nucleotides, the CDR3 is TGTGCCAGCCATAGCTCTGGAAACACCATATATTTT.

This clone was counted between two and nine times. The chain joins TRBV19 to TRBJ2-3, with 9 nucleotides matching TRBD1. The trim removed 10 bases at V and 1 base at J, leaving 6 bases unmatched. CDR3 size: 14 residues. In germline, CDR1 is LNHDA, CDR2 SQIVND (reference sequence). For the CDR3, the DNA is TGTGCCACTAAGGGACAGGGCGGCACAGATACGCAGTATTTT. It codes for CATKGQGGTDTQYF. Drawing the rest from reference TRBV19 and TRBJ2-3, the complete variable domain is DGGITQSPKYLFRKEGQNVTLSCEQNLNHDAMYWYRQDPGQGLRLIYYSQIVNDFQKGDIAEGYSVSREKKESFPLTVTSAQKNPTAFYLCATKGQGGTDTQYFGPGTRLTVL.

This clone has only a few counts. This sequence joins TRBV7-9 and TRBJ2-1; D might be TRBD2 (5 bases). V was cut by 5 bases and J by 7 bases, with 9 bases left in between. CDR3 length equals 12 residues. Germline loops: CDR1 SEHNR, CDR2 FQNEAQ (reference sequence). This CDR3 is CASSPLANEQFF. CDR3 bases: TGTGCCAGCAGCCCTCTAGCTAATGAGCAGTTCTTC.

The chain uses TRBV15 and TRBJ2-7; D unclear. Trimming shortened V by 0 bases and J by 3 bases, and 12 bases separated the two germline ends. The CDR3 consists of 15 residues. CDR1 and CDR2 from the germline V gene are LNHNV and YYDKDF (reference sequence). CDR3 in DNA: TGTGCCACCAGCAGAGATAATGGCGGCTTCTACGAGCAGTACTTC. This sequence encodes CATSRDNGGFYEQYF.

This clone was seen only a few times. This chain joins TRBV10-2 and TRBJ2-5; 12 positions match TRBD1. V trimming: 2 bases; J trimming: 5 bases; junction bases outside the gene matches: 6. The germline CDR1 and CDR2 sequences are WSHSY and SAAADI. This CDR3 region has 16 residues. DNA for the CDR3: TGCGCCAGCAGTGAGGGGGACAGGGGGCATGGGGAGACCCAGTACTTC. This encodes CASSEGDRGHGETQYF.

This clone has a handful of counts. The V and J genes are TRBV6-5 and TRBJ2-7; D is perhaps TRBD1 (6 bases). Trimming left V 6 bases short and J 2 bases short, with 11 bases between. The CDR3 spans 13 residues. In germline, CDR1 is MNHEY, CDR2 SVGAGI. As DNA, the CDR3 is TGTGCCAGCAGCCGAGGGGGTACCTACGAGCAGTACGTC. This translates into CASSRGGTYEQYV.

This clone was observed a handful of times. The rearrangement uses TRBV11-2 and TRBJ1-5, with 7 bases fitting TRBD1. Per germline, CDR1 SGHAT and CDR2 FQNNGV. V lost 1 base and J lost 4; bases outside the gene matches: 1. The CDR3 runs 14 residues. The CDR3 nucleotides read TGTGCCAGCAGCTTAGGCAGGGGGAATCAGCCCCAGCATTTT. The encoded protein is CASSLGRGNQPQHF.

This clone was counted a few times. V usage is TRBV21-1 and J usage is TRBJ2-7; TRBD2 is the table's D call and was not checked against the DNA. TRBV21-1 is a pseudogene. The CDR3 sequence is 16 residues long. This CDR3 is CASSKLLWEGGFKQYV. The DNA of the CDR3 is TGTGCCAGCAGCAAACTCCTTTGGGAGGGGGGATTCAAGCAGTACGTC.

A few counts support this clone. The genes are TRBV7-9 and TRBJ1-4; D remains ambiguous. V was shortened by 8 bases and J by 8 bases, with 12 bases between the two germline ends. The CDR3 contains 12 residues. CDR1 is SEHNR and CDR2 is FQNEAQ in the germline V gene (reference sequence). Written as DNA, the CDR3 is TGTGCCAGCGGAACAGTGATCGAAAAACTGTTTTTT. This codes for CASGTVIEKLFF.

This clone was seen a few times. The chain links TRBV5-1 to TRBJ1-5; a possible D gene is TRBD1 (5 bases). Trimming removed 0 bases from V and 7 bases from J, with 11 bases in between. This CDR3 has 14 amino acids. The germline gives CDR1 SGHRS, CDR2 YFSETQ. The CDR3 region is CASSLAGAGQPQHF. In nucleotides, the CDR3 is TGCGCCAGCAGCTTGGCTGGGGCCGGACAGCCCCAGCATTTT.

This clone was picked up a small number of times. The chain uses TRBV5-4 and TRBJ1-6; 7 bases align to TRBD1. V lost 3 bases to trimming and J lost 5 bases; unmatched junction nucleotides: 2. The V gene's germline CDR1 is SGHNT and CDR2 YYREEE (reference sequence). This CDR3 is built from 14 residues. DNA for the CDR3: TGTGCCAGCAGCTCGACAGGGAATAATTCACCCCTCCACTTT. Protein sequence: CASSSTGNNSPLHF.

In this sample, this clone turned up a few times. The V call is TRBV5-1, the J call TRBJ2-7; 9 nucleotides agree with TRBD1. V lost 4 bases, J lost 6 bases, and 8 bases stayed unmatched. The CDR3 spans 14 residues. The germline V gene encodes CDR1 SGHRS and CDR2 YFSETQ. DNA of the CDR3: TGCGCCAGCAGCCTGGGACAGGGAAGGCGCGAGCAGTACTTC. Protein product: CASSLGQGRREQYF. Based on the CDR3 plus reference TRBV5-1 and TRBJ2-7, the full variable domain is KAGVTQTPRYLIKTRGQQVTLSCSPISGHRSVSWYQQTPGQGLQFLFEYFSETQRNKGNFPGRFSGRQFSNSRSEMNVSTLELGDSALYLCASSLGQGRREQYFGPGTRLTVT.

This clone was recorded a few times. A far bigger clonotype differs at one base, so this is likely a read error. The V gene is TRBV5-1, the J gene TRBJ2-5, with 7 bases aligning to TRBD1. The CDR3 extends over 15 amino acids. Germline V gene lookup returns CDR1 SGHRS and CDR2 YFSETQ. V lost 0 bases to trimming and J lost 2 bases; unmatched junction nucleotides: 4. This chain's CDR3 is CASSLVAQGQETQYF. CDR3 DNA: TGCGCCAGCAGCTTGGTTGCACAGGGGCAAGAGACCCAGTACTTC.

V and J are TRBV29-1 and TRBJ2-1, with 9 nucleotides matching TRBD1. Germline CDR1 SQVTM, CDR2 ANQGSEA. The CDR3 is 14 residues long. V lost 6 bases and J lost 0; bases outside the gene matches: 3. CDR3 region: CSVPGQGSYNEQFF. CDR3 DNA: TGCAGCGTCCCGGGACAGGGCTCCTACAATGAGCAGTTCTTC.

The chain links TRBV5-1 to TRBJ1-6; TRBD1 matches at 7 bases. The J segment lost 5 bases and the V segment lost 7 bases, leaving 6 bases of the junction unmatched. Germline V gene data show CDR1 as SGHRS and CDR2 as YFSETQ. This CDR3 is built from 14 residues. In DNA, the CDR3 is TGCGCCAGCGCCCGGGACAGCAATAATTCACCCCTCCACTTT. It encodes CASARDSNNSPLHF.

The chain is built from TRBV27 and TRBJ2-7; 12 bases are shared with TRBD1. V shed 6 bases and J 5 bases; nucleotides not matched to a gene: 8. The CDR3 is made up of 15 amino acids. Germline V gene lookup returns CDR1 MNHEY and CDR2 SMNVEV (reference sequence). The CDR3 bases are TGTGCCAGCAGCCGACCGGGACAGGGGGCAAACGAGCAGTACTTC. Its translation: CASSRPGQGANEQYF.